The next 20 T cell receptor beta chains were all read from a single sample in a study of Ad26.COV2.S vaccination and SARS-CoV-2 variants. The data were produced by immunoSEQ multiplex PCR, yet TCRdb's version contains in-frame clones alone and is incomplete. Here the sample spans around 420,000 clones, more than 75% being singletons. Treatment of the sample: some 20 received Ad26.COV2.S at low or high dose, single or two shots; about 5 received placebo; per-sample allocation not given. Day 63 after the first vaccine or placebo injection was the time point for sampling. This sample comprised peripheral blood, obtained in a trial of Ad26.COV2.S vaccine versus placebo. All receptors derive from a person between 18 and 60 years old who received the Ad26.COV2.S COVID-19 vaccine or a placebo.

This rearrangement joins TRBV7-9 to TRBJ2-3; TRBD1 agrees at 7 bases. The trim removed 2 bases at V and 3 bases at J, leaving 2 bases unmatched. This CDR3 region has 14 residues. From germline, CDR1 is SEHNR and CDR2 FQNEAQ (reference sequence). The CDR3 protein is CASSLPGGTDTQYF. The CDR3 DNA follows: TGTGCCAGCAGCTTACCAGGGGGAACAGATACGCAGTATTTT.

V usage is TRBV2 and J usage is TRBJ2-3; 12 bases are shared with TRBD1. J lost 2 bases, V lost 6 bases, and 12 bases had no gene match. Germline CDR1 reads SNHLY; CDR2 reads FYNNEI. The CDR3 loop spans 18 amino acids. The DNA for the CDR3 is TGTGCCAGCAGGAGGGGGACAGGGGGCTCCCGTACCACAGATACGCAGTATTTT. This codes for CASRRGTGGSRTTDTQYF.

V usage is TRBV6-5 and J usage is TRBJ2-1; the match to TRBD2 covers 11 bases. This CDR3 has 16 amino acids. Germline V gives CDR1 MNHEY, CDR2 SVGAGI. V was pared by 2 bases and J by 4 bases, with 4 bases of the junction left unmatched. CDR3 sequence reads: CASSYLAGGRYNEQFF. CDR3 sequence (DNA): TGTGCCAGCAGTTACCTAGCGGGGGGAAGATACAATGAGCAGTTCTTC.

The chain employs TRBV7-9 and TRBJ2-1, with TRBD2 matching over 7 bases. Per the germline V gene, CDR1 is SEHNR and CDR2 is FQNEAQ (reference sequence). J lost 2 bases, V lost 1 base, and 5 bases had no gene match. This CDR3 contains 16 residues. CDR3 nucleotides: TGTGCCAGCAGCTTAGTAAGCGGGGTCCCCTACAATGAGCAGTTCTTC. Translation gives CASSLVSGVPYNEQFF.

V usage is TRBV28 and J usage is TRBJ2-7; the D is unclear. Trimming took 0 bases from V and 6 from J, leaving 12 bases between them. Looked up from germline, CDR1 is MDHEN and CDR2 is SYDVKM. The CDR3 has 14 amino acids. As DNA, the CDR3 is TGTGCCAGCAGTTTATGGGTTGAGGCTGGCGAGCAGTACTTC. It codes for CASSLWVEAGEQYF.

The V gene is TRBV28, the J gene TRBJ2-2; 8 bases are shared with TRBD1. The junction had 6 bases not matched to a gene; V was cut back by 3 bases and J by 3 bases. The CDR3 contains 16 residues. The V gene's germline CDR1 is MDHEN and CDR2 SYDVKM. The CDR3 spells CASSFSGQGDTGELFF. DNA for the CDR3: TGTGCCAGCAGTTTCTCCGGACAGGGTGACACCGGGGAGCTGTTTTTT.

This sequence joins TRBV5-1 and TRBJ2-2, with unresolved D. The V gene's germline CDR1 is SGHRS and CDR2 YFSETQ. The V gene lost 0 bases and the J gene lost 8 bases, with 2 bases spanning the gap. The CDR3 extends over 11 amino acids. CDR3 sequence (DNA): TGCGCCAGCAGCTTGGATGGGGAGCTGTTTTTT. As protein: CASSLDGELFF.

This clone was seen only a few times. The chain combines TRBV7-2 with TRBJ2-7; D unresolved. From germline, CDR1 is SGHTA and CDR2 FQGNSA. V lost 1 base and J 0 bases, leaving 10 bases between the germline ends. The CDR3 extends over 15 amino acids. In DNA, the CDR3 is TGTGCCAGCAGCTTAGATCACGGGTTCTCCTACGAGCAGTACTTC. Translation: CASSLDHGFSYEQYF.

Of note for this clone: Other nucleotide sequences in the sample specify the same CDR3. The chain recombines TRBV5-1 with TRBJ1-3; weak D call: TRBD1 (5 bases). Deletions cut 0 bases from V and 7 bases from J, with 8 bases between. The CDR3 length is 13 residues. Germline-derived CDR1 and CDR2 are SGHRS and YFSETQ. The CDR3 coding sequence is TGCGCCAGCAGCTTGGGGCAGGGTAACACCATATATTTT. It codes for CASSLGQGNTIYF.

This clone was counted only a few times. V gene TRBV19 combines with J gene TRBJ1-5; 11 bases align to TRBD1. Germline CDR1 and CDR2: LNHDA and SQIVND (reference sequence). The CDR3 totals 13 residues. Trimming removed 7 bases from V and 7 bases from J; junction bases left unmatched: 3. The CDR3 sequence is CASTWDRGQPQHF. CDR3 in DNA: TGTGCCAGTACCTGGGACAGGGGGCAGCCCCAGCATTTT.

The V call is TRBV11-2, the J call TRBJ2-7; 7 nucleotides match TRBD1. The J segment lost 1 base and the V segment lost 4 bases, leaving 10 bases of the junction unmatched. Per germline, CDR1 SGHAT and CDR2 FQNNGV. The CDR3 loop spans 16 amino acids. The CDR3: CASSSSQGSESYEQYF. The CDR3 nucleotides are TGTGCCAGCAGCTCGTCACAGGGGTCAGAATCCTACGAGCAGTACTTC.

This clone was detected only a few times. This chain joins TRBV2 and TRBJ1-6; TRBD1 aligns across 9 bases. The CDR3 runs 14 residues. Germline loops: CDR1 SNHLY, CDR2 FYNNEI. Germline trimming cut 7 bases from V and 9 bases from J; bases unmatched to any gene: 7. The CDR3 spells CASINDRGSSPLHF. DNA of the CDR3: TGTGCCAGCATCAATGACAGGGGGTCTTCACCCCTCCACTTT.

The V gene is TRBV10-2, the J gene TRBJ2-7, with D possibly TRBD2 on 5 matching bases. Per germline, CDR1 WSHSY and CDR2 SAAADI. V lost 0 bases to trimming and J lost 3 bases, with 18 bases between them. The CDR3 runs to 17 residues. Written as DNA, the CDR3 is TGCGCCAGCAGTGAGTCGTTCCCCTGGACTGAACTCTACGAGCAGTACTTC. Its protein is CASSESFPWTELYEQYF.

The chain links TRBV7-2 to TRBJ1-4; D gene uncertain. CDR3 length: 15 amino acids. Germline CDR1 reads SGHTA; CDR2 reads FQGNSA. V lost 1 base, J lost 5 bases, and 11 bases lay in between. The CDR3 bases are TGTGCCAGCAGCTTAGGAACGGAAGAAAATGAAAAACTGTTTTTT. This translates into CASSLGTEENEKLFF.

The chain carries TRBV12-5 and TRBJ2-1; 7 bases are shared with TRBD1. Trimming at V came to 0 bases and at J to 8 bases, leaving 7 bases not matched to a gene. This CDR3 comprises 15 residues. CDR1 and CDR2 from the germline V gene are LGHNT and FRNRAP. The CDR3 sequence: CASGLVGEGGDEQFF. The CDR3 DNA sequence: TGTGCTAGTGGTTTGGTAGGCGAAGGGGGCGATGAGCAGTTCTTC.

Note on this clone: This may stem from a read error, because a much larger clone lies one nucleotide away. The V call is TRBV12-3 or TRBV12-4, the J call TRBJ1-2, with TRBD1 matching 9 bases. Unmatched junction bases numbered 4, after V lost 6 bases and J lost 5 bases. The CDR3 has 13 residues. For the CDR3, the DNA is TGTGCCAGCAGCATCGGGACAGGGTATGGCTACACCTTC. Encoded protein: CASSIGTGYGYTF.

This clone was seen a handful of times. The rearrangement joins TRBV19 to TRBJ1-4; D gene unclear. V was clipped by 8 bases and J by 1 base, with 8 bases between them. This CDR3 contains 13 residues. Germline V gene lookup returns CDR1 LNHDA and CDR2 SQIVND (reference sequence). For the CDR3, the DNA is TGTGCCAGTCGTCGGTTAACTAATGAAAAACTGTTTTTT. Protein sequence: CASRRLTNEKLFF. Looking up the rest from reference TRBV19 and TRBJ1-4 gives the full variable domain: DGGITQSPKYLFRKEGQNVTLSCEQNLNHDAMYWYRQDPGQGLRLIYYSQIVNDFQKGDIAEGYSVSREKKESFPLTVTSAQKNPTAFYLCASRRLTNEKLFFGSGTQLSVL.

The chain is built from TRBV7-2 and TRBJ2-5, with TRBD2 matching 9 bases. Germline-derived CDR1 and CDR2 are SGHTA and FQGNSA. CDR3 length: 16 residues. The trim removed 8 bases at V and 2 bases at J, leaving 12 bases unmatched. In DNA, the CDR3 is TGTGCCAGCGGCCCCTACTCGACTAGCGGTCAAGAGACCCAGTACTTC. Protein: CASGPYSTSGQETQYF.

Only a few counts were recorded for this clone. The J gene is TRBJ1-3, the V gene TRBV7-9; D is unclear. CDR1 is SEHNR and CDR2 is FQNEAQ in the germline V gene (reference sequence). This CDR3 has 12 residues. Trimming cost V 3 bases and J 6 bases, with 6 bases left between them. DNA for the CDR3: TGTGCCAGCAGCTTCCATACAAACACCATATATTTT. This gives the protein CASSFHTNTIYF.

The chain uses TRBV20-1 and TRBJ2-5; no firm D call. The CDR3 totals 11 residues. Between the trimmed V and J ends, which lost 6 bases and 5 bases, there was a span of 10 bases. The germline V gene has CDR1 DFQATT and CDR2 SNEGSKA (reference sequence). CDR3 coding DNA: TGCAGTGCCCAAGGGTGGGAGACCCAGTACTTC. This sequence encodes CSAQGWETQYF.